The 14 T cell receptor beta chains below come from one sample, sequenced in a study of CD8+ T cells in alopecia areata. Reverse transcription of extracted RNA yielded cDNA, which provided the sequencing template. Some clones are missing from TCRdb's copy, which holds only in-frame ones; the method was immunoSEQ multiplex PCR. Of 200,000 or so clones detected, about 53% appear once; the ten largest clones hold less than 0.6%. The specimen was CD4+ T cells sorted from blood, collected at week 0. All receptors come from a human donor with alopecia areata.

The V and J genes are TRBV30 and TRBJ2-1, with a weak D call TRBD2 (5 bases). V lost 5 bases and J 0 bases, leaving 14 bases between the germline ends. Germline V gene data show CDR1 as GTSNPN and CDR2 as SVGIG (reference sequence). This CDR3 has 15 amino acids. For the CDR3, the DNA is TGTGCCTGGGCCCGCGGGTTGAGCTCCTACAATGAGCAGTTCTTC. As protein: CAWARGLSSYNEQFF.

The J gene is TRBJ2-1, the V gene TRBV9; 11 bases match TRBD2. The CDR3 is made up of 15 amino acids. J lost 8 bases, V lost 4 bases, and 8 bases had no gene match. CDR1 and CDR2 (germline): SGDLS, YYNGEE. The CDR3 region has the DNA TGTGCCAGCAGCACCGGACTAGCGGGCAAGGATGAGCAGTTCTTC. This codes for CASSTGLAGKDEQFF.

The chain is built from TRBV2 and TRBJ1-6; the match to TRBD1 covers 9 bases. J lost 9 bases, V lost 9 bases, and 9 bases had no gene match. The CDR3 is 14 residues long. Germline V gene data show CDR1 as SNHLY and CDR2 as FYNNEI. The DNA of the CDR3 is TGTGCCAGTTCTAGACAGGGGGAGATTTCACCCCTCCACTTT. It specifies CASSRQGEISPLHF.

The chain employs TRBV30 and TRBJ1-5; D remains unclear. V lost 3 bases and J 4 bases, leaving 13 bases between the germline ends. Germline CDR1 reads GTSNPN; CDR2 reads SVGIG (reference sequence). This CDR3 is 14 amino acids long. CDR3 DNA sequence: TGTGCCTGGAGCTTAAAGGGTGGGAATCAGCCCCAGCATTTT. Protein sequence: CAWSLKGGNQPQHF.

In its sample, this clone was seen a few times. This rearrangement joins TRBV6-5 to TRBJ2-4, with a tentative D call TRBD1 (5 bases). Trimming removed 0 bases at V and 8 bases at J, with 14 bases between. The CDR3 sequence is 15 residues long. CDR1 and CDR2 from the germline V gene are MNHEY and SVGAGI. CDR3 bases: TGTGCCAGCAGTTACTCGGCAGGGTGGTCGGACATTCAGTACTTC. Its protein is CASSYSAGWSDIQYF.

This clone showed up just a few times. CDR3 nucleotide sequence: TGCGCCAGCAGCCCCCCGGGCGGGTACAATGAGCAGTTCTTC. Amino acids: CASSPPGGYNEQFF. The chain employs TRBV5-1 and TRBJ2-1, with D possibly matching TRBD2 (5 bases). Trimming cost V 4 bases and J 4 bases, with 12 bases left between them. The CDR3 extends over 14 amino acids. CDR1 and CDR2 from the germline V gene are SGHRS and YFSETQ. The full variable domain, completed using reference TRBV5-1 and TRBJ2-1, is KAGVTQTPRYLIKTRGQQVTLSCSPISGHRSVSWYQQTPGQGLQFLFEYFSETQRNKGNFPGRFSGRQFSNSRSEMNVSTLELGDSALYLCASSPPGGYNEQFFGPGTRLTVL.

Worth noting for this clone: This specimen includes other DNA sequences encoding the same CDR3. The chain uses TRBV4-1 and TRBJ2-5; TRBD1 matches at 7 bases. J was trimmed by 5 bases and V by 1 base; bases with no gene match: 1. This CDR3 contains 13 residues. Germline CDR1 MGHRA, CDR2 YSYEKL. CDR3 nucleotides: TGCGCCAGCAGCCAAGCACAGGGGGAGACCCAGTACTTC. Amino acid sequence: CASSQAQGETQYF.

The rearrangement joins TRBV7-2 to TRBJ1-2; 10 positions agree with TRBD1. CDR3 length equals 14 residues. The V gene end was trimmed by 5 bases and the J gene end by 8 bases; junction bases not matched to a gene: 8. The germline V gene has CDR1 SGHTA and CDR2 FQGNSA. CDR3 nucleotides: TGTGCCAGCAGCCTACAAGGACAGGGGGACGGCTACACCTTC. Translation: CASSLQGQGDGYTF.

V usage is TRBV6-6 and J usage is TRBJ2-5, with D possibly being TRBD1 (6 bases). Germline V gene sequence: CDR1 MNHNY, CDR2 SVGAGI (reference sequence). This CDR3 is built from 14 residues. V was shortened by 8 bases and J by 0 bases, with 13 bases between the two germline ends. The CDR3: CASSQGKYQETQYF. CDR3 nucleotide sequence: TGTGCCAGCTCGCAGGGGAAGTACCAAGAGACCCAGTACTTC.

The table lists this clone with a few counts. The chain carries TRBV29-1 and TRBJ1-2; perhaps TRBD1 as D (6 bases). V gave up 6 bases and J gave up 1 base, with 9 bases separating them. The CDR3 is 12 amino acids. Germline V gene sequence: CDR1 SQVTM, CDR2 ANQGSEA. The chain's CDR3 is CSVEGDNYGYTF. The CDR3 DNA follows: TGCAGCGTCGAGGGGGATAACTATGGCTACACCTTC.

The rearrangement uses TRBV6-5 and TRBJ2-7; a weak D match, TRBD2 (6 bases). This CDR3 is 15 amino acids long. The V gene lost 0 bases and the J gene lost 2 bases, with 11 bases spanning the gap. Germline CDR1 reads MNHEY; CDR2 reads SVGAGI. CDR3: CASSYSKSGAYEQYF. CDR3 nucleotides: TGTGCCAGCAGTTACTCGAAATCGGGGGCCTACGAGCAGTACTTC.

This clone was seen more than once but under ten times. The chain employs TRBV9 and TRBJ1-2, with 9 positions matching TRBD1. The trim removed 2 bases at V and 4 bases at J, leaving 12 bases unmatched. Germline V gene data show CDR1 as SGDLS and CDR2 as YYNGEE. CDR3 length: 17 amino acids. The DNA for the CDR3 is TGTGCCAGCAGCGTGGGGGACAGGGTTTTCCTGAGCTATGGCTACACCTTC. Protein: CASSVGDRVFLSYGYTF.

The CDR3 DNA sequence: TGTGCCAGCAGCTTAAGACCCCACGAGCAGTACTTC. Encoded protein: CASSLRPHEQYF. This chain uses TRBV7-9 with TRBJ2-7; D gene ambiguous. The CDR3 totals 12 residues. Deletions cut 2 bases from V and 5 bases from J, with 7 bases between. CDR1 and CDR2 (germline): SEHNR, FQNEAQ (reference sequence). Full variable domain (remainder filled in from reference TRBV7-9 and TRBJ2-7): DTGVSQNPRHKITKRGQNVTFRCDPISEHNRLYWYRQTLGQGPEFLTYFQNEAQLEKSRLLSDRFSAERPKGSFSTLEIQRTEQGDSAMYLCASSLRPHEQYFGPGTRLTVT.

The chain links TRBV6-1 to TRBJ1-1; TRBD1 is a possible D gene (6 bases). V was shortened by 0 bases and J by 9 bases, with 11 bases between the two germline ends. Looked up from germline, CDR1 is MNHNS and CDR2 is SASEGT. CDR3 size: 13 residues. The CDR3 region has the DNA TGTGCCAGCAGTGAAGCCATCAGGGGCAAAGCTTTCTTT. This translates into CASSEAIRGKAFF.